One and the same sample provided the 23 T cell receptor beta chains below, sequenced in a study of T cell repertoires in cytomegalovirus infection. TCRdb ran MiXCR on the reads and lists one entry per CDR3 protein. The sample comprises about 300,000 distinct CDR3 sequences, about 9.2% of which are singletons, and approximately 2.3% rests with the top ten. Material: PBMCs. These receptors all stem from a human donor in good health (CMV status not recorded). Some clones in this sample may be carry-over from other donors' samples.

Ten or more counts support this clonotype. The CDR3: CASSLQGGTPVYNEQFF. DNA of the CDR3: TGTGCCAGCAGCCTACAAGGGGGGACACCAGTCTACAATGAGCAGTTCTTC. V gene TRBV7-2 combines with J gene TRBJ2-1; D tentatively reads TRBD1 or TRBD2 (6 bases each). Germline V gene sequence: CDR1 SGHTA, CDR2 FQGNSA. This CDR3 has 17 amino acids. Trimming took off 5 bases at V and 3 bases at J, with 20 bases between the two ends.

In this sample, this clonotype turned up many times. V is TRBV10-2 and J is TRBJ2-1; D ambiguous. Germline CDR1 WSHSY, CDR2 SAAADI. Trimming took 2 bases from V and 5 from J, leaving 4 bases between them. CDR3 length: 12 amino acids. For the CDR3, the DNA is TGCGCCAGCAGTGAGGGAAACAATGAGCAGTTCTTC. This encodes CASSEGNNEQFF.

The chain employs TRBV6-2 or TRBV6-3 and TRBJ1-5; TRBD1 might be the D (5 bases). Trimming left V 3 bases short and J 7 bases short, with 16 bases between. The CDR3 runs 15 residues. Per the germline V gene, CDR1 is MNHEY and CDR2 is SVGEGT. In DNA, the CDR3 is TGTGCCAGCAGTTATAGTCGTCAGGGCGGACAGCCCCAGCATTTT. Its translation is CASSYSRQGGQPQHF.

In this sample, this clonotype turned up many times. V gene TRBV10-2 combines with J gene TRBJ1-1; the D gene is possibly TRBD1 (5 bases). V gave up 6 bases and J gave up 1 base, with 15 bases separating them. CDR3 length equals 15 residues. Germline CDR1 is WSHSY and CDR2 is SAAADI. The CDR3 DNA sequence: TGCGCCAGCAGGGAAGTGGGACGGGCGAACACTGAAGCTTTCTTT. Its protein product is CASREVGRANTEAFF.

The CDR3 region has the DNA TGTGCCAGCAGCTTAACCGGACAGGGGGCTAGCACAGATACGCAGTATTTT. Its translation: CASSLTGQGASTDTQYF. This chain links TRBV7-3 with TRBJ2-3, with 11 bases matching TRBD1. Germline V lookup: CDR1 SGHTA, CDR2 FQGTGA. V trimming: 0 bases; J trimming: 0 bases; junction bases outside the gene matches: 2. This CDR3 has 17 residues.

This clonotype was picked up many times. The chain couples TRBV4-3 to TRBJ2-5, with D unresolved. The CDR3 consists of 12 residues. Trimming pared 3 bases from V and 4 bases from J, leaving 6 bases between. Germline loops: CDR1 LGHNA, CDR2 YSLEER. In nucleotides, the CDR3 is TGCGCCAGCAGCCAGAACGGAGAGACCCAGTACTTC. It yields the protein CASSQNGETQYF.

This clonotype was counted at least ten times. This chain uses TRBV7-9 with TRBJ1-4; weak D call: TRBD1 (5 bases). Germline V gives CDR1 SEHNR, CDR2 FQNEAQ (reference sequence). Trimming took 4 bases from V and 10 from J, leaving 10 bases between them. The CDR3 sequence is 12 residues long. The CDR3 loop is CASSSGGGKLFF. The CDR3 bases are TGTGCCAGCAGCTCCGGGGGAGGAAAACTGTTTTTT.

This clonotype was picked up many times. The genes are TRBV15 and TRBJ2-5; 12 nucleotides agree with TRBD1. The CDR3 loop spans 18 amino acids. Germline CDR1 is LNHNV and CDR2 is YYDKDF (reference sequence). Germline trimming cut 1 base from V and 2 bases from J; bases unmatched to any gene: 8. The chain's CDR3 is CATSRAPGQGAGQETQYF. In DNA, the CDR3 is TGTGCCACCAGCAGAGCCCCGGGACAGGGGGCAGGGCAAGAGACCCAGTACTTC.

The CDR3 loop reads CASSFRMDQPQHF. CDR3 sequence (DNA): TGTGCCAGCAGCTTCCGCATGGATCAGCCCCAGCATTTT. The chain combines TRBV7-2 with TRBJ1-5; D is uncertain. Trimming stripped 3 bases from V and 5 bases from J, with 8 bases between. The germline V gene has CDR1 SGHTA and CDR2 FQGNSA. The CDR3 is 13 residues long.

At least ten counts were recorded for this clonotype. The chain carries TRBV12-3 or TRBV12-4 and TRBJ1-1; D uncertain. The CDR3 has 14 amino acids. The germline V and J ends were trimmed by 3 bases and 6 bases, with 14 bases remaining between them. CDR3 amino acids: CASSFQRVVAEAFF. The CDR3 DNA reads as TGTGCCAGCAGTTTTCAGAGGGTGGTCGCTGAAGCTTTCTTT.

This clonotype was counted many times. The chain links TRBV7-2 to TRBJ1-1; 7 bases match TRBD1. V lost 5 bases, J lost 1 base, and 7 bases stayed unmatched. The CDR3 extends over 15 amino acids. The germline CDR1 and CDR2 sequences are SGHTA and FQGNSA. The CDR3 spells CASSLLGTANTEAFF. The CDR3 nucleotides are TGTGCCAGCAGCCTACTGGGGACAGCGAACACTGAAGCTTTCTTT.

This clonotype has more than one count but fewer than ten. The gene calls are TRBV20-1 and TRBJ1-1; a possible D gene is TRBD1 (6 bases). This CDR3 region has 12 residues. Germline loops: CDR1 DFQATT, CDR2 SNEGSKA (reference sequence). With 3 bases removed from V and 6 bases from J, the gap between germline ends came to 11 bases. This CDR3 is CSASKGGSEAFF. The DNA for the CDR3 is TGCAGTGCTAGTAAAGGGGGGTCTGAAGCTTTCTTT.

Ten or more counts support this clonotype. This chain connects TRBV7-9 to TRBJ1-6, with 7 bases identical to TRBD1. The V segment lost 4 bases and the J segment 4 bases; nucleotides outside the gene matches: 7. The CDR3 consists of 16 residues. CDR1 and CDR2 (germline): SEHNR, FQNEAQ (reference sequence). The CDR3 DNA follows: TGTGCCAGCAGCTCTCGAATGGGACAGTATAATTCACCCCTCCACTTT. It is translated as CASSSRMGQYNSPLHF.

The chain links TRBV29-1 to TRBJ2-1, with TRBD1 as a possible D gene (5 bases). Trimming took off 6 bases at V and 0 bases at J, with 9 bases between the two ends. Germline CDR1 SQVTM, CDR2 ANQGSEA. The CDR3 totals 13 residues. For the CDR3, the DNA is TGCAGCGTACAGGTCATCTCCTACAATGAGCAGTTCTTC. Protein: CSVQVISYNEQFF.

This clonotype was observed at least ten times. CDR3: CASSLARGQASTDTQYF. The CDR3, as DNA: TGTGCCAGCAGCTTAGCCCGAGGACAGGCTAGCACAGATACGCAGTATTTT. The V and J genes are TRBV7-9 and TRBJ2-3, with 7 bases identical to TRBD1. The germline gives CDR1 SEHNR, CDR2 FQNEAQ (reference sequence). After removal of 0 bases from V and 0 bases from J, the junction contained 6 bases not matched to a gene. The CDR3 runs 17 residues.

This clonotype was found many times. This chain connects TRBV7-3 to TRBJ1-1, with TRBD1 identical over 9 bases. The CDR3 length is 15 residues. The junction had 5 bases not matched to a gene; V was cut back by 5 bases and J by 1 base. Germline V gives CDR1 SGHTA, CDR2 FQGTGA. This CDR3 is CASSRTGGGNTEAFF. Written as DNA, the CDR3 is TGTGCCAGCAGCCGAACAGGGGGCGGGAACACTGAAGCTTTCTTT.

This clonotype appeared many times. The V and J genes are TRBV6-5 and TRBJ2-5, with TRBD2 identical over 14 bases. Germline V gene lookup returns CDR1 MNHEY and CDR2 SVGAGI. The length of the CDR3 is 16 residues. The trim removed 0 bases at V and 7 bases at J, leaving 4 bases unmatched. CDR3 sequence reads: CASSYSGLAGGRTQYF. CDR3 DNA: TGTGCCAGCAGTTACTCTGGACTAGCGGGGGGTAGGACCCAGTACTTC.

This clonotype was picked up many times. This chain uses TRBV6-2 or TRBV6-3 with TRBJ1-2; tentatively, D is TRBD1 (5 bases). Germline V gene data show CDR1 as MNHEY and CDR2 as SVGEGT. The CDR3 consists of 16 residues. The V gene lost 2 bases and the J gene lost 4 bases, with 17 bases spanning the gap. The CDR3 loop reads CASSYAPGKFSYGYTF. The CDR3 DNA sequence: TGTGCCAGCAGTTACGCACCAGGGAAATTCTCCTATGGCTACACCTTC.

The sample holds many counts of this clonotype. The V call is TRBV5-1, the J call TRBJ2-1; 13 bases are shared with TRBD2. Germline CDR1 SGHRS, CDR2 YFSETQ. V lost 2 bases and J lost 2; bases outside the gene matches: 4. This CDR3 is built from 17 residues. Here the CDR3 DNA reads TGCGCCAGCAGCTTCGGACTAGCGGGGGCCACCTACAATGAGCAGTTCTTC. It is translated as CASSFGLAGATYNEQFF.

The gene calls are TRBV15 and TRBJ2-1; unclear D gene. Germline assignment: CDR1 LNHNV and CDR2 YYDKDF (reference sequence). The CDR3 is 13 amino acids. Trimming took off 0 bases at V and 9 bases at J, with 9 bases between the two ends. The CDR3 region has the DNA TGTGCCACCAGCAGAGAGTCGGTGCCTGAGCAGTTCTTC. It encodes CATSRESVPEQFF. The variable domain in full, with the rest retrieved from reference TRBV15 and TRBJ2-1, is DAMVIQNPRYQVTQFGKPVTLSCSQTLNHNVMYWYQQKSSQAPKLLFHYYDKDFNNEADTPDNFQSRRPNTSFCFLDIRSPGLGDTAMYLCATSRESVPEQFFGPGTRLTVL.

Worth noting for this clonotype: It may be a read error: a sequence one base away is much more abundant. Likely a read error: the CDR3 ends without its conserved phenylalanine or tryptophan. The chain is built from TRBV11-3 and TRBJ1-6, with D possibly TRBD1 on 5 matching bases. V gave up 4 bases and J gave up 9 bases, with 10 bases separating them. CDR3 size: 13 residues. The germline CDR1 and CDR2 sequences are SGHNT and YENEEA. The CDR3 here is CASSSYGASPLHL. The CDR3 nucleotides are TGTGCCAGCAGCTCCTACGGGGCTTCACCCCTCCACTTA.

This clonotype showed up many times. The rearrangement links TRBV6-2 or TRBV6-3 to TRBJ2-4; TRBD1 is a possible D gene (5 bases). The CDR3 totals 14 residues. The ends were cut back, 4 bases at V and 1 base at J, with 8 bases in the middle. CDR1 and CDR2 (germline): MNHEY, SVGEGT. In DNA form, the CDR3 reads TGTGCCAGCAGTTCCTCAGGGGCCAAAAACATTCAGTACTTC. Translation: CASSSSGAKNIQYF.

The table lists this clonotype with many counts. J is TRBJ2-3 and V is TRBV29-1; the D is unclear. V was clipped by 0 bases and J by 10 bases, with 14 bases between them. Germline CDR1 is SQVTM and CDR2 is ANQGSEA. The CDR3 totals 13 residues. The CDR3 sequence is CSVEEVLPLSQYF. The CDR3, as DNA: TGCAGCGTTGAAGAGGTACTGCCGTTGTCGCAGTATTTT.